This T cell receptor beta chain came from a study of T cells expressing NK-cell markers. The wider study: Sequencing covered eight donors, seven HCMV-seropositive and one seronegative. Study-wide results and caveats: There remained a lack of clarity about HCMV specificity of expanded NKG2C+ T cell clones. Researchers report these clonotypes also headed the CD3+CD56-NKG2C+ fraction in several donors. In about 6 donors, dominant CD3+CD56+NKG2C+ clones formed roughly 1.0-7.5% of CD8+ cells.

TCRdb reprocessed the 5' RACE reads and stores each CDR3 protein as one record, lacking DNA. This sample's table has 500,000 to 700,000 distinct CDR3 sequences. Regarding this clonotype: What it binds is unknown.

The V gene's germline CDR1 is SGHRS and CDR2 YFSETQ. CDR3 size: 15 residues. This receptor was obtained from a man aged 18-30 years in good health. Material: blood T cells: a sorted CD56 or NKG2C T cell subset, CD4+ or CD8+ T cells, or bulk PBMC T cells (not recorded which). The chain employs TRBV5-1 and TRBJ2-6. CDR3 amino acids: CASSLVVSGANVLTF.